This T cell receptor (beta chain) was observed in a study of spatial heterogeneity in lung cancer. Overall study findings and caveats: Ubiquitous and regional nonsynonymous mutations were each tracked by the matching count of ubiquitous or regional expanded TCRs. One measure, the expanded intratumoral alpha and beta TCR count, tracked tumor mutation counts.

This clonotype was detected many times. Its antigen is unknown. Per germline, CDR1 MNHNS and CDR2 SASEGT. This CDR3 comprises 15 residues. Trimming took off 2 bases at V and 2 bases at J, with 10 bases between the two ends. Noted time point: sample taken at primary tumor resection. TCRdb reanalysed the 5' RACE reads using MiXCR and keeps one entry per CDR3 protein. Among 4,000 to 6,000 distinct CDR3 sequences, over 8% were seen once, and the ten largest hold about a quarter. The starting material was lung tumor tissue, obtained at surgery. The source of this sequence is a female donor with early-stage non-small cell lung cancer. V gene TRBV6-1 combines with J gene TRBJ1-3, with D possibly matching TRBD1 (6 bases). The CDR3 loop reads CASSEPGEAGNTIYF. The CDR3 DNA reads as TGTGCCAGCAGTGAACCAGGGGAAGCTGGAAACACCATATATTTT.